This is a list of T cell receptor beta chains from one sample in a study of CD8+ T cells in alopecia areata. Only in-frame clones appear in the TCRdb table, and some are missing; sequencing was by immunoSEQ multiplex PCR. The repertoire consists of about 180,000 clones, with about half occurring once and the leading ten covering around a tenth. The sequences come from CD8+ T cells sorted from blood, collected at week 52, from a patient treated with tofacitinib. The receptor source for this set is a human donor with alopecia areata. Each CDR3 is given without its conserved first and last residue. The order of the fields is V gene, J gene, CDR3 length, CDR3 protein.

TRBV4-1,TRBJ2-7,13,ASSQILEGIDEQY
TRBV7-9,TRBJ2-7,12,ASSLEADTYEQY
TRBV14,TRBJ2-3,13,ASSQEALDLGTQY
TRBV5-1,TRBJ2-7,14,ASSFLGQGVSDEQY
TRBV9,TRBJ1-2,11,ASSVDANYGYT
TRBV7-4,TRBJ1-1,13,ASSAKDRGLFEAF
TRBV5-1,TRBJ1-3,11,ASSLHSGNTIY
TRBV27,TRBJ2-3,13,ASSFRGQGRDTQY
TRBV30,TRBJ1-1,12,AWSVVGGDPEAF
TRBV25-1,TRBJ2-4,13,ASSEEWGAGDIQY
TRBV2,TRBJ1-6,11,ASRTQGGSPLH
TRBV4-3,TRBJ2-6,14,ASSQSRESGANVLT
TRBV15,TRBJ1-1,13,ATSRGREGPIEAF
TRBV30,TRBJ1-1,11,AWSDVTNTEAF
TRBV7-9,TRBJ1-2,11,ASSLFDNYGYT
TRBV6-4,TRBJ1-1,12,ASSESQENTEAF
TRBV29-1,TRBJ2-2,12,SARGGANTGELF
TRBV25-1,TRBJ2-7,11,ASRGGANYEQY
TRBV7-2,TRBJ2-2,12,ASSAGLVTGELF
TRBV27,TRBJ2-7,9,AITDGYEQY
TRBV9,TRBJ2-5,12,ASSVENGAETQY
TRBV5-1,TRBJ1-6,13,ASSSDRAENSPLH
TRBV14,TRBJ2-7,13,ASSHLRAETYEQY
TRBV19,TRBJ2-7,11,ASAQTGNYEQY
TRBV4-2,TRBJ1-1,13,ASSQDAGGGWEAF
TRBV6-1,TRBJ2-7,13,ASSGQGAGSYEQY
TRBV2,TRBJ2-3,15,ASSEPSPYSSTDTQY
TRBV27,TRBJ2-1,11,ASSQQGSSEQF
TRBV4-3,TRBJ2-3,15,ASSQEARGTLPDTQY
TRBV13,TRBJ2-3,17,ASSGAYPDRGLGTDTQY
TRBV11-2,TRBJ2-5,14,ASSLDVGGALETQY
TRBV27,TRBJ2-7,11,ASSLGTPYEQY
TRBV2,TRBJ2-1,13,ASSGTSGGYNEQF
TRBV4-1,TRBJ1-1,13,ASSQGAGMNTEAF
TRBV5-4,TRBJ2-3,11,ASSLIDGDTQY
TRBV5-6,TRBJ2-5,13,ASSVTLGEQETQY
TRBV4-1,TRBJ2-1,14,ASSHSPGGMNNEQF
TRBV14,TRBJ2-3,13,ASSQGAYSTDTQY
TRBV7-6,TRBJ1-1,9,ASSQSQEAF
TRBV30,TRBJ1-6,10,AWTTPWKPLH
TRBV5-1,TRBJ2-3,14,ASSRQGTSSTDTQY
TRBV2,TRBJ2-3,13,ASSELAGGLPAQY